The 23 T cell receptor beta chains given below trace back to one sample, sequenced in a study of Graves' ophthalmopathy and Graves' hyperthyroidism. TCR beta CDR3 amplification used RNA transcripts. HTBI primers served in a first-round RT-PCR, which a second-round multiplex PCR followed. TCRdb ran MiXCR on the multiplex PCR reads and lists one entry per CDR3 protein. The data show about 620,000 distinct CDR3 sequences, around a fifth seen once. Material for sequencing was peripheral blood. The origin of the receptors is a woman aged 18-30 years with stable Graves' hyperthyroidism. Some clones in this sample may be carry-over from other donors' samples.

CDR3 amino acids: CASSGGLHPDETQYF. The DNA of the CDR3 is TGTGCCAGCAGTGGGGGGCTTCACCCGGATGAGACCCAGTACTTC. V gene TRBV28 combines with J gene TRBJ2-5; D might be TRBD1 or TRBD2, each matching 6 bases. Germline CDR1 reads MDHEN; CDR2 reads SYDVKM. V was clipped by 5 bases and J by 5 bases, with 18 bases between them. The CDR3 loop spans 15 amino acids.

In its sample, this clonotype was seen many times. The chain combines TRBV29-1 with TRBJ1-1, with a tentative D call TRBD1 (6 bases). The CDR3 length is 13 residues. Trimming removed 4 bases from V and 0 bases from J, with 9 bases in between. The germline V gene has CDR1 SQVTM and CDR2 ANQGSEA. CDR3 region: CSVGGGLNTEAFF. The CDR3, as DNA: TGCAGCGTTGGCGGGGGCCTGAACACTGAAGCTTTCTTT.

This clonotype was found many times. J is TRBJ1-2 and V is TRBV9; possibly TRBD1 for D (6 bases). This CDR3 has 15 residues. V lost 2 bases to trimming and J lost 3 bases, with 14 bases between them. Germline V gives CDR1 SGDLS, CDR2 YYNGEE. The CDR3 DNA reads TGTGCCAGCAGCGTTATGGGGGCTCAAGACTATGGCTACACCTTC. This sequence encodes CASSVMGAQDYGYTF.

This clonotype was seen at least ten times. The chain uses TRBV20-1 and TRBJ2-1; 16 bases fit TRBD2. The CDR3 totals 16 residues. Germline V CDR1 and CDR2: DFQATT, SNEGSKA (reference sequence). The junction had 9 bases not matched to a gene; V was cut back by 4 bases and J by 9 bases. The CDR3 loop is CSATGTSGRALGEQFF. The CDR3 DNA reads TGCAGTGCTACAGGGACTAGCGGGAGGGCCTTGGGTGAGCAGTTCTTC.

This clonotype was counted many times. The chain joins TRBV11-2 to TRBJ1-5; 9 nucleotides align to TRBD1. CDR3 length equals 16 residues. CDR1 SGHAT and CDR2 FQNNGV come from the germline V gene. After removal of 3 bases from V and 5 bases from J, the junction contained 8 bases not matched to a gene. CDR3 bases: TGTGCCAGCAGCTTGGATACAGGGGGCGCGGATCAGCCCCAGCATTTT. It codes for CASSLDTGGADQPQHF.

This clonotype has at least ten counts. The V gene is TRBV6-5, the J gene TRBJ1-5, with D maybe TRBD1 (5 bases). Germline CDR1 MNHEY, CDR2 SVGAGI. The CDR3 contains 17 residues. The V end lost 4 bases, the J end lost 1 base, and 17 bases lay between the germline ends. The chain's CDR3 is CASSFRAPRGSNQPQHF. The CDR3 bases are TGTGCCAGCAGTTTCAGGGCCCCCCGCGGGAGCAATCAGCCCCAGCATTTT.

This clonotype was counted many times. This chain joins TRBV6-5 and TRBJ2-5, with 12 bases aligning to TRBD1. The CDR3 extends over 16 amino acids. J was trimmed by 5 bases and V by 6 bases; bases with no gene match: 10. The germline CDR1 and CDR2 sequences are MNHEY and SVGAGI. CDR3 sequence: CASRPRDRGPLETQYF. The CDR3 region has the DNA TGTGCCAGCAGACCCAGGGACAGGGGGCCGTTGGAGACCCAGTACTTC.

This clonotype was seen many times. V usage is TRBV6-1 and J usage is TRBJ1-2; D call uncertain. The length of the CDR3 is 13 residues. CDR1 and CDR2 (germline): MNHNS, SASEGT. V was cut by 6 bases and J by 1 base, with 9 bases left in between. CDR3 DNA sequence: TGTGCCAGCAGAGCCGAGCATAACTATGGCTACACCTTC. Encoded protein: CASRAEHNYGYTF.

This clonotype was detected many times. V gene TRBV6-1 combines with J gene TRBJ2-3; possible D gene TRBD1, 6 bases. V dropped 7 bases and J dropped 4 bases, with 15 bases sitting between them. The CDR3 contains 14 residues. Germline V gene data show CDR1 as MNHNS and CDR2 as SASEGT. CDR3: CASTTGIGADTQYF. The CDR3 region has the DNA TGTGCCAGCACAACAGGGATCGGCGCAGATACGCAGTATTTT.

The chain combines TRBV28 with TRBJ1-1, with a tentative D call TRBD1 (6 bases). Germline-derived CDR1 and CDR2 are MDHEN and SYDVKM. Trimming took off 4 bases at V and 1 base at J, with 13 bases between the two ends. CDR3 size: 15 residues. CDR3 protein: CASSWFGGANTEAFF. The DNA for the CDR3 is TGTGCCAGCAGTTGGTTCGGGGGGGCGAACACTGAAGCTTTCTTT.

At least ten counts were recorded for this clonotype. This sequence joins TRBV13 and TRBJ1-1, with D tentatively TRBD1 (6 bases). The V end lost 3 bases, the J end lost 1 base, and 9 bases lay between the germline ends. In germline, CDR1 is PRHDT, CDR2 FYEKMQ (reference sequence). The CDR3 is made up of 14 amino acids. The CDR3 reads CASSFQGKNTEAFF. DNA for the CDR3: TGTGCCAGCAGCTTTCAGGGGAAGAACACTGAAGCTTTCTTT. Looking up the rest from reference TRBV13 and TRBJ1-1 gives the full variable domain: AAGVIQSPRHLIKEKRETATLKCYPIPRHDTVYWYQQGPGQDPQFLISFYEKMQSDKGSIPDRFSAQQFSDYHSELNMSSLELGDSALYFCASSFQGKNTEAFFGQGTRLTVV.

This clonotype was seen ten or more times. CDR3 protein: CASSTFEETQYF. In nucleotides, the CDR3 is TGCGCCAGCAGCACCTTCGAGGAGACCCAGTACTTC. This chain uses TRBV5-1 with TRBJ2-5, with unresolved D. The CDR3 length is 12 residues. From germline, CDR1 is SGHRS and CDR2 YFSETQ. With 4 bases removed from V and 5 bases from J, the gap between germline ends came to 9 bases.

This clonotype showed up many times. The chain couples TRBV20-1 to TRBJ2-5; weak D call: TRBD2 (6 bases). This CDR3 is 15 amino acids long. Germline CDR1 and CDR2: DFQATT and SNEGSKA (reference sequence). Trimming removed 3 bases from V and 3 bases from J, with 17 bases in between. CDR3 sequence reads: CSASTGGVWKETQYF. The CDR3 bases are TGCAGTGCTAGTACGGGCGGGGTTTGGAAAGAGACCCAGTACTTC.

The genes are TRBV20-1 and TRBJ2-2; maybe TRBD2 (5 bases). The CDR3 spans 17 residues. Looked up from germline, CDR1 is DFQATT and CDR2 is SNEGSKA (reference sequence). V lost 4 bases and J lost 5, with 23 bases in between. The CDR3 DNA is TGCAGTGCTACCCCGGGCCCCGGGGAAGGTTATACCGGGGAGCTGTTTTTT. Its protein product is CSATPGPGEGYTGELFF.

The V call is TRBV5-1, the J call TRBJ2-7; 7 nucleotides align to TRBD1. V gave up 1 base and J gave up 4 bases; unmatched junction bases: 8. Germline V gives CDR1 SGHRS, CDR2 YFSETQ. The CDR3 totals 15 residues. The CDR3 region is CASSLRPGQPYEQYF. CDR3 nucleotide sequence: TGCGCCAGCAGCTTGCGACCGGGACAGCCATACGAGCAGTACTTC.

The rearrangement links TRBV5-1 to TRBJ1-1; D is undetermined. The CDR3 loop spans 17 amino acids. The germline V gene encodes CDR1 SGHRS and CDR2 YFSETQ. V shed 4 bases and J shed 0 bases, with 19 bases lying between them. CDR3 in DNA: TGCGCCAGCAGCCCCGGGAGGAAGCAGAGCATGAACACTGAAGCTTTCTTT. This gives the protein CASSPGRKQSMNTEAFF.

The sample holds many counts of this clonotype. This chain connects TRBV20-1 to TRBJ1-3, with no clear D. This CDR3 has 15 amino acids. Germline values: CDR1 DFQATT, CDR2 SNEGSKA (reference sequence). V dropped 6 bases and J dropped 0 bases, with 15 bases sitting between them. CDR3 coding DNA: TGCAGTGCACAAAGCACCTCCCTCTCTGGAAACACCATATATTTT. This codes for CSAQSTSLSGNTIYF.

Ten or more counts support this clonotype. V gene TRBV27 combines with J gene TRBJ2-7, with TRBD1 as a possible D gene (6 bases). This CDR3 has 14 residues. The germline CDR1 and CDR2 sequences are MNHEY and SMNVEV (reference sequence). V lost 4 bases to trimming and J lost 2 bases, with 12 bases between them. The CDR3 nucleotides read TGTGCCAGCAGTTCCCTGGACAGAACCTACGAGCAGTACTTC. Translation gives CASSSLDRTYEQYF.

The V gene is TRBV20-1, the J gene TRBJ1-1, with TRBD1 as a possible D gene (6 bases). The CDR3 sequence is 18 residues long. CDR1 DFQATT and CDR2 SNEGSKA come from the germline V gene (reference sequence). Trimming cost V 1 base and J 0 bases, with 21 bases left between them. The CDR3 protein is CSARGRYRGRVMNTEAFF. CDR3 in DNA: TGCAGTGCTAGAGGACGTTACCGGGGGCGCGTCATGAACACTGAAGCTTTCTTT.

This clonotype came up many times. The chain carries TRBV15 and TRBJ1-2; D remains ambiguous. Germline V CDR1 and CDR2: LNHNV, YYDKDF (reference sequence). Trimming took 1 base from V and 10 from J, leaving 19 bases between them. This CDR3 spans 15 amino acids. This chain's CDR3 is CATSRGSQEEEDYTF. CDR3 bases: TGTGCCACCAGCAGAGGATCTCAGGAAGAGGAAGACTACACCTTC.

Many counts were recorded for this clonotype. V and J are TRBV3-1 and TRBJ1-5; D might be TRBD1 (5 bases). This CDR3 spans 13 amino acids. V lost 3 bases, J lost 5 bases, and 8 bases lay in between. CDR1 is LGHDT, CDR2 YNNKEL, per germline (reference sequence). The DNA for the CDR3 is TGTGCCAGCAGCCAGGGGGGGGATCAGCCCCAGCATTTT. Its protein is CASSQGGDQPQHF.

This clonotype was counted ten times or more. CDR3 in amino acids: CASSLAEFVNTEAFF. In DNA form, the CDR3 reads TGTGCCAGCAGCTTAGCAGAGTTCGTGAACACTGAAGCTTTCTTT. The rearrangement uses TRBV11-1 and TRBJ1-1; unclear D gene. The germline V and J ends were trimmed by 0 bases and 0 bases, with 8 bases remaining between them. The CDR3 is 15 amino acids. Germline assignment: CDR1 SGHAT and CDR2 FQDESV (reference sequence).

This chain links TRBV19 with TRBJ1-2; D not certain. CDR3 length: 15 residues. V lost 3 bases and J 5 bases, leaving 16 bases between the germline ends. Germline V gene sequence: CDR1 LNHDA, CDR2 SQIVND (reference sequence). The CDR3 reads CASSIDSSMDYGYTF. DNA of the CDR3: TGTGCCAGTAGTATCGACTCCTCCATGGATTATGGCTACACCTTC.